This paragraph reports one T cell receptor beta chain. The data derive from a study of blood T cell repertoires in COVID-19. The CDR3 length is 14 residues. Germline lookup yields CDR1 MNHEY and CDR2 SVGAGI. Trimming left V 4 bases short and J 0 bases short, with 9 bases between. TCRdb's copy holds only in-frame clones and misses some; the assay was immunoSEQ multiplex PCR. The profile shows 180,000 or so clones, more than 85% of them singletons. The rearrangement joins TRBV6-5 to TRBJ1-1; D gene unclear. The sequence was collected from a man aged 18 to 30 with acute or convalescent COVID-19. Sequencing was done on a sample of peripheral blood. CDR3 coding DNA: TGTGCCAGCAGTTTTACAGCCATGAACACTGAAGCTTTCTTT. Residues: CASSFTAMNTEAFF.